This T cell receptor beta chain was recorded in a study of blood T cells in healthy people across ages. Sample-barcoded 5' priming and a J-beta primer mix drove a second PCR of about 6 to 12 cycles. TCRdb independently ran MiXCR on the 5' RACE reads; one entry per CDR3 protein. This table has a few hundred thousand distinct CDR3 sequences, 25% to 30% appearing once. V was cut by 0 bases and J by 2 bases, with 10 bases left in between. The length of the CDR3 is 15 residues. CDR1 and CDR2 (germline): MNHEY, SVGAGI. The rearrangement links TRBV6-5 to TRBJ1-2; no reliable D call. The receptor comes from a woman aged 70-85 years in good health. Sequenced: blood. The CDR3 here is CASSYSSHSNYGYTF. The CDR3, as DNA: TGTGCCAGCAGTTACTCGTCTCACAGCAACTATGGCTACACCTTC.